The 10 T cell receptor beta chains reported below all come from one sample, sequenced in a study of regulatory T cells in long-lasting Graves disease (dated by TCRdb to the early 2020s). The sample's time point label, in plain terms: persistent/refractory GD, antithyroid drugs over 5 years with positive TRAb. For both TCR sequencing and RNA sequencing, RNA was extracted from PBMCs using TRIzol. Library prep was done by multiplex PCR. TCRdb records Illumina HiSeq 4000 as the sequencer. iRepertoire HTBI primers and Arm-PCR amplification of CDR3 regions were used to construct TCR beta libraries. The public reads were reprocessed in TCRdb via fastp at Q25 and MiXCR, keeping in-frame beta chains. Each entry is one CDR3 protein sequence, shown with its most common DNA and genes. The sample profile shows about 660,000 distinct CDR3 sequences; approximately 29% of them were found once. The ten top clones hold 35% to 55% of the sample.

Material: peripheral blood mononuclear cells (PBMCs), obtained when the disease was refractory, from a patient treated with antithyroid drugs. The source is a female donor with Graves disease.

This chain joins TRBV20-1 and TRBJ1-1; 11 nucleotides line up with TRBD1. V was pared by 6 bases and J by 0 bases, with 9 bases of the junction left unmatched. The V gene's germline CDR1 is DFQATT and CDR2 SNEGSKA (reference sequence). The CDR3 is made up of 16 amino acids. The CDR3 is CSARNRDRGMNTEAFF. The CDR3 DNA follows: TGCAGTGCCAGGAACCGGGACAGGGGGATGAACACTGAAGCTTTCTTT.

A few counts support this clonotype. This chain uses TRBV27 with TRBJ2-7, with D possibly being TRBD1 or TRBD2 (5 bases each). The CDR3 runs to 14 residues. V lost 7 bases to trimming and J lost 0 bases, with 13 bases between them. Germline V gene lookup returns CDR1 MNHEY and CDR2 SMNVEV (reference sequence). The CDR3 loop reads CASIGAVGSYEQYF. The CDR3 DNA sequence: TGTGCCAGCATCGGGGCGGTAGGCTCCTACGAGCAGTACTTC.

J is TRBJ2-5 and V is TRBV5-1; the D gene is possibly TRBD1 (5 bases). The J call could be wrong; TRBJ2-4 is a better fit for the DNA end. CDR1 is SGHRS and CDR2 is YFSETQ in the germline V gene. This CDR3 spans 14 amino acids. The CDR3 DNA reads TGCGCCAGCAGTCGGCGTAGGGGCAAAAACATTCAGTACTTC. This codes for CASSRRRGKNIQYF.

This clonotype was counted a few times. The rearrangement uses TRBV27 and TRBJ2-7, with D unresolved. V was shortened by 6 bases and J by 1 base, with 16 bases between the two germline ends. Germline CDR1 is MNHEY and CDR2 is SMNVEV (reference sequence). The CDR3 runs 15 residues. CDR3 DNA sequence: TGTGCCAGCAGCCCTTGGCCCGACGGATCCTACGAGCAGTACTTC. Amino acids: CASSPWPDGSYEQYF.

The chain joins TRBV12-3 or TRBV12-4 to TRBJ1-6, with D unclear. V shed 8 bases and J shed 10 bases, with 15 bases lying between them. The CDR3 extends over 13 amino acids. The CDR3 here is CASLKELGSPLHF. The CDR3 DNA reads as TGTGCCAGCCTAAAGGAACTCGGATCACCCCTCCACTTT.

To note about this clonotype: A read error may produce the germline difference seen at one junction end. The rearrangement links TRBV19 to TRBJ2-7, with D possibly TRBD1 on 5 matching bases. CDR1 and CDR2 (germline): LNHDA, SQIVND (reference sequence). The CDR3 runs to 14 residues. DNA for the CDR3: TGTGCCGGTAGTAGGGGCGGAAGCTCCTACGAGCAGTACTTC. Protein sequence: CAGSRGGSSYEQYF.

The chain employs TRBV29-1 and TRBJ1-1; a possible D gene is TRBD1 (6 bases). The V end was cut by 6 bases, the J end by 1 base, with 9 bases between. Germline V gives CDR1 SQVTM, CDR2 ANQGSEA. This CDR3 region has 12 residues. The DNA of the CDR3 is TGCAGCGTGGGGGACACGAACACTGAAGCTTTCTTT. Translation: CSVGDTNTEAFF.

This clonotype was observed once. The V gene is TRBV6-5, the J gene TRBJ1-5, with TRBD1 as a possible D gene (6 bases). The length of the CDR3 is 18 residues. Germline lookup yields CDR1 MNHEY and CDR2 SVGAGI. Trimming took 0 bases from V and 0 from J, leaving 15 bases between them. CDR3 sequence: CASSYSAGAVGSNQPQHF. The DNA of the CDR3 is TGTGCCAGCAGTTACTCGGCGGGGGCTGTCGGTAGCAATCAGCCCCAGCATTTT.

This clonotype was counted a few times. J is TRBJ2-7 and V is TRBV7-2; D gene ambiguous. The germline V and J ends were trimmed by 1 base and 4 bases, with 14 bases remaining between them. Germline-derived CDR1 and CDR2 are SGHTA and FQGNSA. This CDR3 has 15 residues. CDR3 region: CASSLDRWRQYEQYF. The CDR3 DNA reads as TGTGCCAGCAGCTTAGATCGGTGGCGGCAGTACGAGCAGTACTTC.

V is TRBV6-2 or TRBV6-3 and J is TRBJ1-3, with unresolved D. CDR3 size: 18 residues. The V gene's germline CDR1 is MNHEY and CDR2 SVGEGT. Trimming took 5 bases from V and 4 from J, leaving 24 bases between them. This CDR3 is CASSMTPRGARLGNTIYF. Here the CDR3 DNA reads TGTGCCAGCAGTATGACCCCGCGAGGTGCAAGACTGGGAAACACCATATATTTT.